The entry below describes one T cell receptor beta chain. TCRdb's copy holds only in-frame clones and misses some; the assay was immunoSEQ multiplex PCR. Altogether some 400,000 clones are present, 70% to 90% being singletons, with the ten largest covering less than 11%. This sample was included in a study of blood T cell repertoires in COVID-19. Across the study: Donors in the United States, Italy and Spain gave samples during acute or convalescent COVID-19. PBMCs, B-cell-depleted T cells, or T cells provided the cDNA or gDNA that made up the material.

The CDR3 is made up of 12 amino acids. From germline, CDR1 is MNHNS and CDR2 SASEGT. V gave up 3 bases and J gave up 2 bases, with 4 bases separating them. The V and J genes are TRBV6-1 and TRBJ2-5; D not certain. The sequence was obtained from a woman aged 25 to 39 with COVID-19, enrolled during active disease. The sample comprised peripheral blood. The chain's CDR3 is CASSERQETQYF. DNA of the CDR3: TGTGCCAGCAGTGAGCGGCAAGAGACCCAGTACTTC.